The next 31 T cell receptor beta chains were all read from a single sample in a study of low-dose radiotherapy and immunotherapy resistance in tumors. Time point reported: after trial treatment. Treatment indicated: LDRT plus nivolumab, ipilimumab, low-dose cyclophosphamide and aspirin (RACIN trial). It was with a constant-region primer and a V-primer adapter that TCRs were amplified over approximately 18 PCR cycles. Using its own MiXCR run on the reads, TCRdb lists one record per CDR3 protein. The sample carries some 52,000 distinct CDR3 sequences, approximately 31% recorded once. This material consisted of PBMCs, taken after low-dose radiotherapy plus immunotherapy. These receptors all come from a male donor with rectosigmoid adenocarcinoma.

The chain uses TRBV11-2 and TRBJ2-2; possible D gene TRBD1, 6 bases. The ends were cut back, 3 bases at V and 7 bases at J, with 12 bases in the middle. The CDR3 contains 14 residues. The germline CDR1 and CDR2 sequences are SGHAT and FQNNGV. CDR3 bases: TGTGCCAGCAGCTTGGGACAAGTTGTCGGGGAGCTGTTTTTT. Amino acid sequence: CASSLGQVVGELFF.

This clonotype was observed at least ten times. The chain recombines TRBV7-2 with TRBJ2-7, with 9 bases lining up with TRBD2. In germline, CDR1 is SGHTA, CDR2 FQGNSA. The CDR3 runs to 16 residues. The V and J ends lost 3 bases and 2 bases, in that order; junction bases with no gene match: 8. In nucleotides, the CDR3 is TGTGCCAGCAGCTTTGGTGGGGGCGGGAGGGCCTACGAGCAGTACTTC. As protein: CASSFGGGGRAYEQYF.

The sample holds many counts of this clonotype. The chain uses TRBV5-1 and TRBJ1-1; TRBD1 aligns across 7 bases. The CDR3 has 14 amino acids. J was trimmed by 4 bases and V by 4 bases; bases with no gene match: 7. In germline, CDR1 is SGHRS, CDR2 YFSETQ. CDR3 region: CASSRDSTGTEAFF. Here the CDR3 DNA reads TGCGCCAGCAGCCGGGACAGCACGGGCACTGAAGCTTTCTTT. Together with reference TRBV5-1 and TRBJ1-1, the CDR3 gives the full variable domain: KAGVTQTPRYLIKTRGQQVTLSCSPISGHRSVSWYQQTPGQGLQFLFEYFSETQRNKGNFPGRFSGRQFSNSRSEMNVSTLELGDSALYLCASSRDSTGTEAFFGQGTRLTVV.

This sequence joins TRBV7-3 and TRBJ2-1, with 7 bases identical to TRBD2. The V and J ends lost 4 bases and 10 bases, in that order; junction bases with no gene match: 4. The CDR3 loop spans 12 amino acids. CDR1 is SGHTA, CDR2 FQGTGA, per germline. CDR3 sequence (DNA): TGTGCCAGCAGCTCCGCGGGACTAGAGCAGTTCTTC. Its protein is CASSSAGLEQFF. Looking up the rest from reference TRBV7-3 and TRBJ2-1 gives the full variable domain: GAGVSQTPSNKVTEKGKYVELRCDPISGHTALYWYRQSLGQGPEFLIYFQGTGAADDSGLPNDRFFAVRPEGSVSTLKIQRTERGDSAVYLCASSSAGLEQFFGPGTRLTVL.

The chain has TRBV28 and TRBJ2-2; 8 positions match TRBD1. The CDR3 runs 15 residues. J gave up 6 bases and V 4 bases, and 7 bases lay outside the gene matches. Germline V gene lookup returns CDR1 MDHEN and CDR2 SYDVKM. CDR3 DNA sequence: TGTGCCAGCAGTTCCGACAGGGGTCGTTCCGGGGAGCTGTTTTTT. Translated: CASSSDRGRSGELFF.

This clonotype has just a few counts. A far more abundant clone sits one base away, making this likely a read error. The J gene is TRBJ2-7, the V gene TRBV11-2; TRBD1 matches at 10 bases. The V gene's germline CDR1 is SGHAT and CDR2 FQNNGV. The CDR3 contains 12 residues. With V trimmed by 2 bases and J by 9 bases, 1 base remained unmatched. The CDR3 is CASSLWDRGQYF. CDR3 DNA: TGTGCCAGCAGCTTATGGGACAGGGGGCAGTACTTC.

A note on this clonotype: A single base is all that separates this from a far larger clone, so a read error is likely. V usage is TRBV28 and J usage is TRBJ2-7, with TRBD2 matching over 7 bases. After removal of 2 bases from V and 7 bases from J, the junction contained 14 bases not matched to a gene. Germline V gene lookup returns CDR1 MDHEN and CDR2 SYDVKM. The CDR3 totals 16 residues. The CDR3 nucleotides are TGTGCCAGCAGTTTACAGTTGGCAGGGAGGGCCAATGAGCAGTACTTC. This codes for CASSLQLAGRANEQYF.

This clonotype was seen at least ten times. The chain recombines TRBV6-2 or TRBV6-3 with TRBJ2-2, with D hard to call. The V end was cut by 2 bases, the J end by 1 base, with 8 bases between. CDR1 is MNHEY, CDR2 SVGEGT, per germline. The CDR3 loop spans 15 amino acids. CDR3 amino acids: CASSYPQMNTGELFF. CDR3 DNA: TGTGCCAGCAGTTACCCACAGATGAACACCGGGGAGCTGTTTTTT.

Ten or more counts support this clonotype. The CDR3 bases are TGTGCCAGCAGAACCCGACAGTATAGCAATCAGCCCCAGCATTTT. Encoded protein: CASRTRQYSNQPQHF. The chain links TRBV6-2 or TRBV6-3 to TRBJ1-5; tentative D call: TRBD1 (5 bases). CDR1 is MNHEY, CDR2 SVGEGT, per germline. This CDR3 has 15 residues. V lost 6 bases and J 0 bases, leaving 12 bases between the germline ends.

As concerns this clonotype: Since a far larger clone is one base different, this is likely a read error. The gene calls are TRBV6-8 and TRBJ2-5; TRBD2 might be the D (5 bases). Germline V lookup: CDR1 MNHGY, CDR2 SAAAGT. CDR3 length equals 15 residues. Trimming removed 5 bases from V and 3 bases from J, with 16 bases in between. The CDR3 is CASSEPPSGEETQYF. CDR3 coding DNA: TGTGCCAGCAGTGAACCCCCGTCCGGGGAAGAGACCCAGTACTTC.

A word on this clonotype: A far larger clone is off by one base, so a read error is likely. The chain is built from TRBV6-4 and TRBJ1-5, with a tentative D call TRBD1 (5 bases). CDR3 size: 15 residues. Per germline, CDR1 MRHNA and CDR2 SNTAGT. The V end lost 10 bases, the J end lost 3 bases, and 19 bases lay between the germline ends. CDR3 sequence: CATRERDGYNQPQHF. The CDR3 DNA is TGTGCCACCAGGGAAAGGGACGGATACAATCAGCCCCAGCATTTT.

This clonotype has at least ten counts. This chain uses TRBV6-1 with TRBJ2-4; 8 bases are a match to TRBD2. Germline CDR1 reads MNHNS; CDR2 reads SASEGT. The CDR3 is made up of 16 amino acids. V lost 6 bases, J lost 1 base, and 8 bases stayed unmatched. The CDR3 DNA reads as TGTGCCAGCAGCTCGGGGGGGCTCGTTGCCAAAAACATTCAGTACTTC. Amino acids: CASSSGGLVAKNIQYF.

About this clonotype itself: A read error likely explains this, since a far larger clone differs by one base. This chain uses TRBV7-2 with TRBJ2-1, with 8 bases identical to TRBD2. Germline assignment: CDR1 SGHTA and CDR2 FQGNSA. V shed 5 bases, J shed 10 bases, and the junction held 10 bases outside the gene matches. The CDR3 extends over 14 amino acids. The CDR3 loop reads CASSVGGGLHEQFF. The CDR3 DNA sequence: TGTGCCAGCAGCGTCGGGGGGGGGCTGCACGAGCAGTTCTTC.

This clonotype was observed many times. The chain carries TRBV18 and TRBJ2-6, with D unclear. Trimming removed 4 bases from V and 0 bases from J, with 7 bases in between. Germline-derived CDR1 and CDR2 are KGHSH and LQKENI. This CDR3 spans 15 amino acids. CDR3 amino acids: CASSRGFSGANVLTF. The DNA of the CDR3 is TGTGCCAGCTCACGCGGATTCTCTGGGGCCAACGTCCTGACTTTC.

Only a few counts were recorded for this clonotype. It is unclear where the CDR3 begins or ends on the DNA, so no DNA is shown, and the CDR3 is as TCRdb lists it. The V call is TRBV5-1, the J call TRBJ2-2; the DNA was not compared with TRBD2, the D call given in the table. Germline assignment: CDR1 SGHRS and CDR2 YFSETQ. 19 amino acids form the CDR3, both terminal residues included. CDR3 sequence: CASSWLDDGGRRAGELFFF.

This clonotype has ten or more counts. The rearrangement links TRBV19 to TRBJ2-2; D could derive from TRBD1 or TRBD2 (6 bases each). Per the germline V gene, CDR1 is LNHDA and CDR2 is SQIVND (reference sequence). This CDR3 comprises 13 residues. V was trimmed by 6 bases and J by 7 bases, leaving 12 bases between them. Here the CDR3 DNA reads TGTGCCAGTAGGAGAGGGGGGAGCGGGGAGCTGTTTTTT. It is translated as CASRRGGSGELFF. The full variable domain, completed using reference TRBV19 and TRBJ2-2, is DGGITQSPKYLFRKEGQNVTLSCEQNLNHDAMYWYRQDPGQGLRLIYYSQIVNDFQKGDIAEGYSVSREKKESFPLTVTSAQKNPTAFYLCASRRGGSGELFFGEGSRLTVL.

This clonotype has a handful of counts. The chain uses TRBV6-2 or TRBV6-3 and TRBJ2-3; TRBD2 matches at 13 bases. CDR3 size: 15 residues. Germline V gives CDR1 MNHEY, CDR2 SVGEGT. Germline trimming cut 5 bases from V and 4 bases from J; bases unmatched to any gene: 3. Written as DNA, the CDR3 is TGTGCCAGCAGTGAACTAGCGGGGGGGCCAGATACGCAGTATTTT. The encoded protein is CASSELAGGPDTQYF.

The chain uses TRBV7-9 and TRBJ2-3; maybe TRBD2 (6 bases). The CDR3 covers 14 residues. Germline V CDR1 and CDR2: SEHNR, FQNEAQ (reference sequence). V was shortened by 5 bases and J by 6 bases, with 15 bases between the two germline ends. The CDR3 here is CASSPGTVPDTQYF. CDR3 DNA: TGTGCCAGCAGCCCCGGGACTGTTCCGGATACGCAGTATTTT.

This clonotype was picked up a small number of times. The gene calls are TRBV4-3 and TRBJ2-1; the D gene is possibly TRBD2 (7 bases). Germline-derived CDR1 and CDR2 are LGHNA and YSLEER. This CDR3 region has 15 residues. Trimming shortened V by 0 bases and J by 10 bases, and 16 bases separated the two germline ends. The CDR3 region is CASSQDGGGPREQFF. In nucleotides, the CDR3 is TGCGCCAGCAGCCAAGATGGGGGGGGGCCTAGGGAGCAGTTCTTC.

V gene TRBV7-3 combines with J gene TRBJ1-2, with 11 bases that match TRBD1. V trimming: 5 bases; J trimming: 10 bases; junction bases outside the gene matches: 9. The CDR3 consists of 14 residues. Germline CDR1 is SGHTA and CDR2 is FQGTGA. CDR3 sequence: CASSAAGTGGYYTF. The DNA for the CDR3 is TGTGCCAGCAGCGCAGCCGGGACAGGGGGTTACTACACCTTC.

This clonotype has at least ten counts. V usage is TRBV11-2 and J usage is TRBJ1-2; D is undetermined. The CDR3 length is 13 residues. Trimming left V 5 bases short and J 3 bases short, with 10 bases between. Germline V gene lookup returns CDR1 SGHAT and CDR2 FQNNGV. The CDR3: CASSPRIYYGYTF. Written as DNA, the CDR3 is TGTGCCAGCAGCCCCCGAATTTACTATGGCTACACCTTC.

This clonotype was seen at least ten times. The rearrangement links TRBV20-1 to TRBJ2-3; TRBD2 agrees at 9 bases. The V gene's germline CDR1 is DFQATT and CDR2 SNEGSKA (reference sequence). V lost 6 bases to trimming and J lost 5 bases; unmatched junction nucleotides: 15. This CDR3 is built from 16 residues. CDR3 nucleotide sequence: TGCAGTGCCCCCCGGGCTGCTAGCGGGATTGGAGATACGCAGTATTTT. Residues: CSAPRAASGIGDTQYF.

This clonotype was counted at least ten times. The rearrangement uses TRBV9 and TRBJ1-3; TRBD1 matches 9 bases. This CDR3 spans 15 amino acids. Germline assignment: CDR1 SGDLS and CDR2 YYNGEE. V lost 4 bases and J lost 4; bases outside the gene matches: 6. The CDR3 sequence is CASSIQGAGGNTIYF. The DNA for the CDR3 is TGTGCCAGCAGCATACAGGGGGCTGGAGGAAACACCATATATTTT.

This clonotype was picked up many times. The chain combines TRBV10-3 with TRBJ1-4; TRBD1 might be the D (6 bases). V gave up 8 bases and J gave up 7 bases, with 11 bases separating them. Germline values: CDR1 ENHRY, CDR2 SYGVKD. The CDR3 runs 12 residues. The CDR3 spells CAIRGGGEKLFF. CDR3 sequence (DNA): TGTGCCATCCGCGGGGGCGGTGAAAAACTGTTTTTT.

Turning to this clonotype: This sequence is one base from a far larger clone and is likely a read error. This chain joins TRBV19 and TRBJ2-1; no definite D call. Germline CDR1 reads LNHDA; CDR2 reads SQIVND (reference sequence). V gave up 2 bases and J gave up 10 bases, with 6 bases separating them. The CDR3 has 11 amino acids. For the CDR3, the DNA is TGTGCCAGTAGTATATCTGGGGAGCAGTTCTTC. Translated, it gives CASSISGEQFF.

In the case of this clonotype: A single base is all that separates this from a far larger clone, so a read error is likely. The chain carries TRBV6-1 and TRBJ2-1; D might be TRBD2 (5 bases). Between the trimmed V and J ends, which lost 8 bases and 10 bases, there was a span of 24 bases. The CDR3 is 15 amino acids. Germline V gives CDR1 MNHNS, CDR2 SASEGT. The CDR3: CASSTPSGSSYEQFF. The CDR3 nucleotides read TGTGCCAGCTCAACCCCCAGCGGCAGCTCCTACGAGCAGTTCTTC.

This clonotype was picked up many times. The CDR3 DNA reads as TGTGCCAGCAGAAGGGCGACCAAAGAGACCCAGTACTTC. This codes for CASRRATKETQYF. J is TRBJ2-5 and V is TRBV28; D remains ambiguous. The V end lost 6 bases, the J end lost 3 bases, and 11 bases lay between the germline ends. The CDR3 covers 13 residues. The germline gives CDR1 MDHEN, CDR2 SYDVKM. The full variable domain, rest sourced from reference TRBV28 and TRBJ2-5, is DVKVTQSSRYLVKRTGEKVFLECVQDMDHENMFWYRQDPGLGLRLIYFSYDVKMKEKGDIPEGYSVSREKKERFSLILESASTNQTSMYLCASRRATKETQYFGPGTRLLVL.

The J gene is TRBJ2-1, the V gene TRBV28; 10 bases fit TRBD2. CDR1 and CDR2 (germline): MDHEN, SYDVKM. After removal of 5 bases from V and 7 bases from J, the junction contained 11 bases not matched to a gene. The CDR3 contains 16 residues. CDR3 in amino acids: CASSTRVAGGRNEQFF. The CDR3 DNA sequence: TGTGCCAGCAGTACCCGGGTAGCGGGAGGTCGGAATGAGCAGTTCTTC.

A single count supports this clonotype. The chain uses TRBV13 and TRBJ1-2, with 9 bases matching TRBD1. The V gene end was trimmed by 1 base and the J gene end by 4 bases; junction bases not matched to a gene: 7. Germline loops: CDR1 PRHDT, CDR2 FYEKMQ (reference sequence). The CDR3 loop spans 16 amino acids. CDR3 residues: CASSLVAGQGFYGYTF. In nucleotides, the CDR3 is TGTGCCAGCAGCTTAGTCGCGGGACAGGGCTTCTATGGCTACACCTTC.

The chain joins TRBV6-2 or TRBV6-3 to TRBJ1-3, with D hard to call. The CDR3 totals 15 residues. Trimming shortened V by 0 bases and J by 3 bases, and 9 bases separated the two germline ends. In germline, CDR1 is MNHEY, CDR2 SVGEGT. CDR3 residues: CASSYSLDIGNTIYF. As DNA, the CDR3 is TGTGCCAGCAGTTACTCTCTTGACATTGGAAACACCATATATTTT.

This clonotype occurred a few times. This chain links TRBV18 with TRBJ1-1; D is ambiguous. V lost 3 bases, J lost 2 bases, and 7 bases lay in between. This CDR3 comprises 13 residues. Germline-derived CDR1 and CDR2 are KGHSH and LQKENI. The CDR3 loop is CASSPPENTEAFF. CDR3 coding DNA: TGTGCCAGCTCACCCCCCGAAAACACTGAAGCTTTCTTT.